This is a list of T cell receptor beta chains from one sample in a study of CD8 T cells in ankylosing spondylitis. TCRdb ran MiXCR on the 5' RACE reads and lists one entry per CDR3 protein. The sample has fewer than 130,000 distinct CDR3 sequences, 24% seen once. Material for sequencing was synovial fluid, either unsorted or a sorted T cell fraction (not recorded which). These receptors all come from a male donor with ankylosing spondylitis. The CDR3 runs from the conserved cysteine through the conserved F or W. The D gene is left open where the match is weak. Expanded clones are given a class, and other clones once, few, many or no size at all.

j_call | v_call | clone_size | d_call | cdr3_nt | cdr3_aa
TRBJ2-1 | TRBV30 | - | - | TGTGCCTTTTCGTCGACCTACAATGAGCAGTTCTTC | CAFSSTYNEQFF
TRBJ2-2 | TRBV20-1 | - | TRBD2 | TGCAGTGCTTCACCTAGCGGGAGGCGGAGCACCGGGGAGCTGTTTTTT | CSASPSGRRSTGELFF
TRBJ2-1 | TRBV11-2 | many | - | TGTGCCAGCAGCCCGCGGAGAGGAGGGAACAATGAGCAGTTCTTC | CASSPRRGGNNEQFF
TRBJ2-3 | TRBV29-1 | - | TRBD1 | TGCAGCGTAGACAGGGGAGTGAAGGACGTGCAGTATTTT | CSVDRGVKDVQYF
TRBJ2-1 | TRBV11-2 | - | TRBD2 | TGTGCCAGCAGTCTAAGACTAGCGGGAGGCCGCTACAATGAGCAGTTCTTC | CASSLRLAGGRYNEQFF
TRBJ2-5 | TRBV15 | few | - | TGTGCCACCAGCAGAGAAACGGGTCACCAAGAGACCCAGTACTTC | CATSRETGHQETQYF
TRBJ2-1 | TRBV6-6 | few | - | TGTGCCAGCTGGCCGGGAGTCGGTGAGCAGTTCTTC | CASWPGVGEQFF
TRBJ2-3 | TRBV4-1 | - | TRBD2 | TGCGCCAGCAGCCAAGATCGAGGACTAGCGGCTAGCACAGATACGCAGTATTTT | CASSQDRGLAASTDTQYF
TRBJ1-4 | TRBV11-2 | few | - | TGTGCCAGCAGCTTGCTTTTAGGTGCAACTAATGAAAAACTGTTTTTT | CASSLLLGATNEKLFF
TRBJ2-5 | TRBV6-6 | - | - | TGTGCCAGCAGTTACTCGATTTCGGAGACCCAGTACTTC | CASSYSISETQYF
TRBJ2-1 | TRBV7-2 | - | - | TGTGCCAGCAGCTTAGGCATGAGAGGGCCGTACAATGAGCAGTTCTTC | CASSLGMRGPYNEQFF
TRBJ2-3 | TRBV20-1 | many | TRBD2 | TGCAGTGCTAGATTTTGGCGGGAGCCAGATACGCAGTATTTT | CSARFWREPDTQYF
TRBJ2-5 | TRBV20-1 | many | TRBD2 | TGCAGTGCTAGAGATGCGGGAGGCCCCCAGGGGACCCAGTACTTC | CSARDAGGPQGTQYF
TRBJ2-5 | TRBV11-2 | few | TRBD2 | TGTGCCAGCAGGGGACTAGCGGGAGCGTACCAAGAGACCCAGTACTTC | CASRGLAGAYQETQYF
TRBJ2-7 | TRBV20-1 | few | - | TGCAGTGCTAGGGCGGGACACTACGAGCAGTACTTC | CSARAGHYEQYF
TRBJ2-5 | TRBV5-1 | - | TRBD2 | TGCGCCAGCAGCGTTGGACTGAATAGCGGGAGCGAGACCCAGTACTTC | CASSVGLNSGSETQYF
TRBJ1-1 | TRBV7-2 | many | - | TGTGCCAGCAGCCGAACCTCCTTGAACACTGAAGCTTTCTTT | CASSRTSLNTEAFF
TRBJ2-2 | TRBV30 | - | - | TGTGCCTGGAGTCCTACACCCACCCTCTTCGGGGAGCTGTTTTTT | CAWSPTPTLFGELFF
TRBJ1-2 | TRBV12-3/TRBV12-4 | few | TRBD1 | TGTGCCAGCAGCCGCGGCTCCGCGGACAGGGGGTTTGGCTACACCTTC | CASSRGSADRGFGYTF
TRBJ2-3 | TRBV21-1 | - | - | TGTGCCAGCAGCAAAGTTTGGGCTAGCGGGAGGGCCTGCACAGATACGCAGTATTTT | CASSKVWASGRACTDTQYF
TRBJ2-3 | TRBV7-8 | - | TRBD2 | TGTGCCAGCAGCTTATTGGCTAGCGGGATCACAGATACGCAGTATTTT | CASSLLASGITDTQYF
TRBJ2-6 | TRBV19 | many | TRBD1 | TGTGCCAGTAGTTCGGGACAGCGCCGATTCTCTGGGGCCAACGTCCTGACTTTC | CASSSGQRRFSGANVLTF
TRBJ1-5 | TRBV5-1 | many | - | TGCGCCAGCAGCTTGGATTACAGGGCCAGCAATCAGCCCCAGCATTTT | CASSLDYRASNQPQHF
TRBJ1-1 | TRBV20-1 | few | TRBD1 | TGCAGTGCTAGAGCCCCGGGACAGGAGAACACTGAAGCTTTCTTT | CSARAPGQENTEAFF
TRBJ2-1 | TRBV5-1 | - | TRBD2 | TGCGCCAGCAGCCGGGGACTAGCGGGGTTCTCCTACAATGAGCAGTTCTTC | CASSRGLAGFSYNEQFF
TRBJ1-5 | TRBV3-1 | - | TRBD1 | TGTGCCAGCAGCCAAGCTGGACAGGGGGGCAATCAGCCCCAGCATTTT | CASSQAGQGGNQPQHF
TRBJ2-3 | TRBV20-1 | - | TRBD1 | TGCAGTGCTAGAAGGGGACAGGACGGCACAGATACGCAGTATTTT | CSARRGQDGTDTQYF
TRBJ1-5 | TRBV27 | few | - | TGTGCCAGCAGTTTTAGGGGATATAGCAATCAGCCCCAGCATTTT | CASSFRGYSNQPQHF
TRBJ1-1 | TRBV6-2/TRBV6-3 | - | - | TGTGCCAGCAAAGACGGGGGACAGAACACTGAAGCTTTCTTT | CASKDGGQNTEAFF
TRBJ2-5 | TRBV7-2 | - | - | TGTGCCAGCAGCTTCGGCGGAGGGGTGGAGACCCAGTACTTC | CASSFGGGVETQYF
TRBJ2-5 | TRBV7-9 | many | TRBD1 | TGTGCCAGCAGCACAGCGACAGGGGAAGGAGAGACCCAGTACTTC | CASSTATGEGETQYF
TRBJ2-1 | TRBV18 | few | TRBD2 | TGTGCCAGCTCATCCTCTTCTAGCGGTGGGTACAATGAGCAGTTCTTC | CASSSSSSGGYNEQFF
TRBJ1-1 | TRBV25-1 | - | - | TGTGCCAGCAGTGAGGCGAAAGATGGTACTGAAGCTTTCTTT | CASSEAKDGTEAFF
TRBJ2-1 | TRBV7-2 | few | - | TGTGCCAGCAGCTTAACCCTAGCCGGGGGATACAATGAGCAGTTCTTC | CASSLTLAGGYNEQFF
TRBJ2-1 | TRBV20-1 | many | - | TGCACTGGCCGTGCGGACGATGAGCAGTTCTTC | CTGRADDEQFF
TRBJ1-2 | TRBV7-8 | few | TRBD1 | TGTGCCAGCAGCCCTTGGACAGGGGGTTTGGACTACACCTTC | CASSPWTGGLDYTF
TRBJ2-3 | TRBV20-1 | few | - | TGCAGTGCTATTAGCGGAACCACAGATACGCAGTATTTT | CSAISGTTDTQYF
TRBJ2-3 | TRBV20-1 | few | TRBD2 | TGCAGTGCTAGGACTAGCGGGAGCACAGATACGCAGTATTTT | CSARTSGSTDTQYF
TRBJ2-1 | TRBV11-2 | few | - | TGTGCCAGCAGCTTAGGTTCGGCCGCGGTGGAGTTTGTCACGGGATACAATGAGCAGTTCTTC | CASSLGSAAVEFVTGYNEQFF
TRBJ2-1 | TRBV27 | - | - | TGTGCCAGCACCGTAGGGGGGCATAACAATGAGCAGTTCTTC | CASTVGGHNNEQFF
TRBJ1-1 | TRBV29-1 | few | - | TGCAGCGCCGTGCCGATCCTTAACACTGAAGCTTTCTTT | CSAVPILNTEAFF
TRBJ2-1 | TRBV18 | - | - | TGTGCCAGCTCGCCGATCAATTACCCCAGTGGTGGTGAGCAGTTCTTC | CASSPINYPSGGEQFF
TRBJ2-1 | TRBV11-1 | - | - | TGTGCCAGCACCCTCGGGGGCTCCTACAATGAGCAGTTCTTC | CASTLGGSYNEQFF
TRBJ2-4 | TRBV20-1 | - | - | TGCAGTGCTGAGAATATAGTAGGTGGAAAAAACATTCAGTACTTC | CSAENIVGGKNIQYF
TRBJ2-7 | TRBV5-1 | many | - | TGCGCCAGCAGATGGGGGGCGGACAGCTCCTACGAGCAGTACTTC | CASRWGADSSYEQYF
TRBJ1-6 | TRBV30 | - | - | TGTGCCTGGAGAACCGGGGGGAATTCACCCCTCCACTTT | CAWRTGGNSPLHF
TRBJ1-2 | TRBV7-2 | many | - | TGTGCCAGCAGCTTAGAGGCGGAATATGGCTACACCTTC | CASSLEAEYGYTF